The entry below describes one TCR beta chain. The germline V gene has CDR1 MGHDK and CDR2 SYGVNS. J lost 2 bases, V lost 7 bases, and 4 bases had no gene match. The CDR3 has 13 residues. The sample originates from a study of blood T cell repertoires in COVID-19. Only in-frame clones appear in the TCRdb table, and some are missing; sequencing was by immunoSEQ multiplex PCR. The sample has some 80,000 clones; 84% are singletons. The TCR sequence derives from a woman in her fifties or sixties with acute or convalescent COVID-19. The sample comprised peripheral blood. The gene calls are TRBV25-1 and TRBJ1-1; 7 bases map to TRBD1. The CDR3 spells CASNRGPNTEAFF. The CDR3 DNA reads TGTGCCAGCAACAGGGGACCCAACACTGAAGCTTTCTTT.